One sample yielded the 23 T cell receptor beta chains listed below, sequenced in a study of OX40 agonist ivuxolimab in advanced cancers. Clones were read by immunoSEQ multiplex PCR, and TCRdb kept only the in-frame ones, dropping some. Of roughly 80,000 clones listed, about 83% are singletons. Here the sequenced sample was CD4+ or CD8+ T cells sorted from blood, taken in a trial of the OX40 agonist ivuxolimab. The receptors originated from an adult with an advanced solid tumor such as melanoma, head and neck, liver or kidney cancer.

The CDR3 spells CASSLVTGRVNTGELFF. The CDR3 DNA reads TGCGCCAGCAGCTTGGTCACGGGGCGGGTAAACACCGGGGAGCTGTTTTTT. V is TRBV5-1 and J is TRBJ2-2, with D perhaps matching TRBD1 or TRBD2 (5 bases each). Germline CDR1 reads SGHRS; CDR2 reads YFSETQ. The V gene lost 0 bases and the J gene lost 2 bases, with 14 bases spanning the gap. The CDR3 is 17 residues long.

This chain connects TRBV5-1 to TRBJ1-1; D might be TRBD1 (5 bases). Trimming shortened V by 3 bases and J by 1 base, and 10 bases separated the two germline ends. Germline V gene sequence: CDR1 SGHRS, CDR2 YFSETQ. The CDR3 spans 14 residues. This CDR3 reads CASSSMTENTEAFF. The CDR3 DNA is TGCGCCAGCAGCTCCATGACAGAGAACACTGAAGCTTTCTTT. Variable domain in full (rest from reference TRBV5-1 and TRBJ1-1): KAGVTQTPRYLIKTRGQQVTLSCSPISGHRSVSWYQQTPGQGLQFLFEYFSETQRNKGNFPGRFSGRQFSNSRSEMNVSTLELGDSALYLCASSSMTENTEAFFGQGTRLTVV.

The rearrangement links TRBV7-9 to TRBJ2-3; 11 bases match TRBD2. CDR1 and CDR2 (germline): SEHNR, FQNEAQ (reference sequence). The CDR3 consists of 14 residues. V lost 3 bases, J lost 4 bases, and 0 bases stayed unmatched. CDR3 in amino acids: CASSFSGRADTQYF. The CDR3 region has the DNA TGTGCCAGCAGCTTTAGCGGGAGGGCAGATACGCAGTATTTT.

The chain uses TRBV5-1 and TRBJ2-2; no definite D call. The CDR3 contains 14 residues. The germline gives CDR1 SGHRS, CDR2 YFSETQ. Between the trimmed V and J ends, which lost 0 bases and 0 bases, there was a span of 3 bases. The CDR3 sequence is CASSLDPNTGELFF. CDR3 bases: TGCGCCAGCAGCTTGGATCCGAACACCGGGGAGCTGTTTTTT.

This chain joins TRBV5-1 and TRBJ2-7; 9 nucleotides line up with TRBD1. The V gene's germline CDR1 is SGHRS and CDR2 YFSETQ. The CDR3 is 14 residues long. The V gene end was trimmed by 4 bases and the J gene end by 4 bases; junction bases not matched to a gene: 6. The CDR3 region is CASSILGQGYEQYF. The DNA of the CDR3 is TGCGCCAGCAGCATCCTTGGACAGGGGTACGAGCAGTACTTC.

This clone was picked up one time. An end of the junction differs from the germline gene, which may be a read error. The rearrangement joins TRBV15 to TRBJ1-1; unclear D gene. Germline loops: CDR1 LNHNV, CDR2 YYDKDF (reference sequence). The CDR3 is 14 amino acids. CDR3 loop: CATSRDWIGSEAFF. The CDR3, as DNA: TGTGCCACCAGCAGAGATTGGATCGGTTCTGAGGCTTTCTTT.

The CDR3 DNA follows: TGTGCCAGCAGCTTTGGGGGGGGGCCACGACCGGCTTTCTTT. Amino acids: CASSFGGGPRPAFF. The chain joins TRBV5-4 to TRBJ1-1, with D perhaps TRBD1 (6 bases). V lost 2 bases, J lost 11 bases, and 19 bases lay in between. This CDR3 is built from 14 residues. Looked up from germline, CDR1 is SGHNT and CDR2 is YYREEE (reference sequence). Full variable domain (missing parts from reference TRBV5-4 and TRBJ1-1): ETGVTQSPTHLIKTRGQQVTLRCSSQSGHNTVSWYQQALGQGPQFIFQYYREEENGRGNFPPRFSGLQFPNYSSELNVNALELDDSALYLCASSFGGGPRPAFFGQGTRLTVV.

The V call is TRBV7-9, the J call TRBJ1-1; D is ambiguous. Germline CDR1 SEHNR, CDR2 FQNEAQ (reference sequence). The CDR3 has 13 amino acids. Trimming removed 0 bases from V and 5 bases from J, with 7 bases in between. The CDR3 spells CASSLAGPTEAFF. In DNA, the CDR3 is TGTGCCAGCAGCTTAGCAGGGCCAACTGAAGCTTTCTTT.

Written as DNA, the CDR3 is TGTGCCAGCAGTAAGGGGTTATCCTACGAGCAGTACTTC. Its translation is CASSKGLSYEQYF. This chain joins TRBV6-5 and TRBJ2-7, with D tentatively TRBD1 (5 bases). From germline, CDR1 is MNHEY and CDR2 SVGAGI. The V and J ends lost 5 bases and 1 base respectively, with 9 bases between them. The CDR3 runs to 13 residues.

CDR3 amino acids: CASSPYPYEQYF. CDR3 in DNA: TGTGCCAGCAGTCCTTATCCCTACGAGCAGTACTTC. V usage is TRBV6-6 and J usage is TRBJ2-7; D call uncertain. The V end lost 5 bases, the J end lost 2 bases, and 7 bases lay between the germline ends. The germline gives CDR1 MNHNY, CDR2 SVGAGI (reference sequence). The CDR3 covers 12 residues.

The genes are TRBV6-5 and TRBJ2-7; the D gene is possibly TRBD1 (6 bases). Trimming cost V 4 bases and J 0 bases, with 10 bases left between them. Germline loops: CDR1 MNHEY, CDR2 SVGAGI. The CDR3 spans 14 residues. DNA of the CDR3: TGTGCCAGCAGTTTTGCAGGGGTCTCCTACGAGCAGTACTTC. Amino acid sequence: CASSFAGVSYEQYF.

The chain recombines TRBV6-5 with TRBJ1-6; no reliable D call. This CDR3 is built from 12 residues. The V and J ends lost 5 bases and 8 bases respectively, with 7 bases between them. Germline V lookup: CDR1 MNHEY, CDR2 SVGAGI. CDR3 bases: TGTGCCAGCAGTACGCCCTATTCACCCCTCCACTTT. It is translated as CASSTPYSPLHF.

The V gene is TRBV19, the J gene TRBJ1-6; no reliable D call. Per the germline V gene, CDR1 is LNHDA and CDR2 is SQIVND (reference sequence). V was pared by 6 bases and J by 3 bases, with 12 bases between. The CDR3 sequence is 15 residues long. CDR3 sequence (DNA): TGTGCCAGTAGGGTTGTGGGAGACTATAATTCACCCCTCCACTTT. It yields the protein CASRVVGDYNSPLHF.

The chain is built from TRBV7-9 and TRBJ2-6; 8 positions match TRBD1. CDR3 length: 18 residues. Unmatched junction bases numbered 8, after V lost 3 bases and J lost 1 base. Germline-derived CDR1 and CDR2 are SEHNR and FQNEAQ (reference sequence). The CDR3 bases are TGTGCCAGCAGCTTCCTCCGGGACAGGTGGTCTGGGGCCAACGTCCTGACTTTC. This encodes CASSFLRDRWSGANVLTF. The whole variable domain, filled in from reference TRBV7-9 and TRBJ2-6, reads DTGVSQNPRHKITKRGQNVTFRCDPISEHNRLYWYRQTLGQGPEFLTYFQNEAQLEKSRLLSDRFSAERPKGSFSTLEIQRTEQGDSAMYLCASSFLRDRWSGANVLTFGAGSRLTVL.

The V and J genes are TRBV7-6 and TRBJ2-2; D unresolved. Germline V CDR1 and CDR2: SGHVS, FNYEAQ. The CDR3 length is 15 residues. Trimming removed 1 base from V and 1 base from J, with 7 bases in between. This CDR3 reads CASSLGRGNTGELFF. CDR3 DNA: TGTGCCAGCAGCTTAGGACGCGGGAACACCGGGGAGCTGTTTTTT. Supplemented by reference TRBV7-6 and TRBJ2-2, the full variable domain reads GAGVSQSPRYKVTKRGQDVALRCDPISGHVSLYWYRQALGQGPEFLTYFNYEAQQDKSGLPNDRFSAERPEGSISTLTIQRTEQRDSAMYRCASSLGRGNTGELFFGEGSRLTVL.

V usage is TRBV6-6 and J usage is TRBJ2-1; D is undetermined. The CDR3 length is 11 residues. The germline V gene has CDR1 MNHNY and CDR2 SVGAGI (reference sequence). V dropped 4 bases and J dropped 8 bases, with 6 bases sitting between them. CDR3 protein: CASSFRDEQFF. DNA for the CDR3: TGTGCCAGCAGTTTTAGGGATGAGCAGTTCTTC.

The gene calls are TRBV7-3 and TRBJ2-5, with 11 bases identical to TRBD2. The germline V gene has CDR1 SGHTA and CDR2 FQGTGA. V shed 2 bases and J 4 bases; nucleotides not matched to a gene: 6. The CDR3 is 16 residues long. The CDR3 DNA is TGTGCCAGCAGCTTAGTAGGACTAGCGGGCCGAGAGACCCAGTACTTC. It is translated as CASSLVGLAGRETQYF.

This sequence joins TRBV30 and TRBJ1-2; no clear D gene. With 5 bases removed from V and 7 bases from J, the gap between germline ends came to 17 bases. The germline gives CDR1 GTSNPN, CDR2 SVGIG (reference sequence). The CDR3 spans 13 residues. CDR3 DNA: TGTGCCTGGGCCTGGACGGTCGAGAGTGGCTACACCTTC. It is translated as CAWAWTVESGYTF. The full variable domain, completed using reference TRBV30 and TRBJ1-2, is SQTIHQWPATLVQPVGSPLSLECTVEGTSNPNLYWYRQAAGRGLQLLFYSVGIGQISSEVPQNLSASRPQDRQFILSSKKLLLSDSGFYLCAWAWTVESGYTFGSGTRLTVV.

In DNA form, the CDR3 reads TGTGCCAGCAGCTTGGAAGATAGCGGGAGACAGACCTACGAGCAGTACTTC. Protein: CASSLEDSGRQTYEQYF. The rearrangement joins TRBV5-6 to TRBJ2-7; 9 bases line up with TRBD2. The CDR3 extends over 17 amino acids. Per the germline V gene, CDR1 is SGHDT and CDR2 is YYEEEE. V was clipped by 0 bases and J by 2 bases; unmatched bases: 9.

The V call is TRBV14, the J call TRBJ1-5, with TRBD1 identical over 9 bases. V gave up 1 base and J gave up 11 bases; unmatched junction bases: 3. The CDR3 is 13 amino acids. Germline V gene lookup returns CDR1 SGHDN and CDR2 FVKESK. CDR3 loop: CASSQGDREAQHF. The CDR3 DNA reads TGTGCCAGCAGCCAAGGGGACAGGGAGGCCCAGCATTTT. The variable domain in full, with the rest retrieved from reference TRBV14 and TRBJ1-5, is EAGVTQFPSHSVIEKGQTVTLRCDPISGHDNLYWYRRVMGKEIKFLLHFVKESKQDESGMPNNRFLAERTGGTYSTLKVQPAELEDSGVYFCASSQGDREAQHFGDGTRLSIL.

This rearrangement joins TRBV11-2 to TRBJ2-7, with D tentatively TRBD1 (6 bases). This CDR3 has 14 residues. V was cut by 5 bases and J by 6 bases, with 17 bases left in between. Germline values: CDR1 SGHAT, CDR2 FQNNGV. CDR3 amino acids: CASSPDSQGREQYF. The CDR3 DNA sequence: TGTGCCAGCAGCCCCGACTCCCAGGGGCGCGAGCAGTACTTC.

The J gene is TRBJ1-1, the V gene TRBV19, with a weak D call TRBD1 (5 bases). The CDR3 totals 13 residues. Deletions cut 11 bases from V and 3 bases from J, with 16 bases between. Germline V gene lookup returns CDR1 LNHDA and CDR2 SQIVND (reference sequence). CDR3 nucleotide sequence: TGTGCCTGCGACTCGGGGCAGGACACTGAAGCTTTCTTT. This sequence encodes CACDSGQDTEAFF.

V and J are TRBV5-4 and TRBJ2-5, with 8 positions matching TRBD2. V was clipped by 2 bases and J by 9 bases; unmatched bases: 21. The CDR3 runs to 18 residues. Germline V gives CDR1 SGHNT, CDR2 YYREEE (reference sequence). In DNA, the CDR3 is TGTGCCAGCAGCTTCAATCCCTCTGCGGGGGGCGTTCCAAGGGCCCAGTACTTC. Its translation is CASSFNPSAGGVPRAQYF.